The 25 T cell receptor beta chains in this list originate from one sample, sequenced in a study of blood T cell repertoires in COVID-19 (dated by TCRdb to 2018 to 2020). Receptors were amplified or captured by the immunoSEQ multiplex PCR assay. TCRdb stores this immuneACCESS table with in-frame sequences only. Part of the clones is absent; in the studies checked, under half of the shortfall reflects unresolved V genes, and no reason is known for the rest. A total of 250,000 to 300,000 clones appear in this sample, around 85% of them only once. Of the sample, roughly 12% falls within the top ten clones. Sequencing was performed on peripheral blood. All receptors derive from a woman in her twenties or thirties with COVID-19, enrolled during active disease.

The chain couples TRBV2 to TRBJ2-5; 7 bases are a match to TRBD1. Germline V gene sequence: CDR1 SNHLY, CDR2 FYNNEI. The CDR3 length is 12 residues. The J segment lost 1 base and the V segment lost 8 bases, leaving 1 base of the junction unmatched. DNA for the CDR3: TGTGCCAGCCACAGGGGCCAAGAGACCCAGTACTTC. As protein: CASHRGQETQYF.

This chain links TRBV12-5 with TRBJ2-7; 12 bases are shared with TRBD1. Germline-derived CDR1 and CDR2 are LGHNT and FRNRAP. V lost 5 bases, J lost 2 bases, and 1 base stayed unmatched. The CDR3 totals 14 residues. CDR3 sequence (DNA): TGTGCTAGTGGTGGGACAGGGGGCCCCTACGAGCAGTACTTC. Translating gives CASGGTGGPYEQYF.

The chain carries TRBV3-1 (or the pseudogene TRBV3-2) and TRBJ2-6, with unresolved D. Per germline, CDR1 LGHDT and CDR2 YNNKEL (reference sequence). V dropped 1 base and J dropped 0 bases, with 4 bases sitting between them. The CDR3 consists of 15 residues. The CDR3 DNA sequence: TGTGCCAGCAGCCAAGGAGGCTCTGGGGCCAACGTCCTGACTTTC. This translates into CASSQGGSGANVLTF.

V usage is TRBV21-1 and J usage is TRBJ2-2; the table assigns TRBD1, which was not confirmed against the DNA. TRBV21-1 is flagged as a pseudogene. This CDR3 has 13 amino acids. This chain's CDR3 is CASRGRNTGELFF. In DNA, the CDR3 is TGTGCCAGTAGGGGCCGGAACACCGGGGAGCTGTTTTTT.

V gene TRBV4-1 combines with J gene TRBJ2-1, with 14 bases lining up with TRBD2. The trim removed 0 bases at V and 4 bases at J, leaving 2 bases unmatched. The CDR3 sequence is 17 residues long. Germline V lookup: CDR1 MGHRA, CDR2 YSYEKL. The CDR3 protein is CASSQDGLAGGYNEQFF. The CDR3 nucleotides read TGCGCCAGCAGCCAAGATGGACTAGCGGGGGGTTACAATGAGCAGTTCTTC.

The chain joins TRBV5-4 to TRBJ1-6, with D hard to call. CDR3 length equals 13 residues. Germline V gene data show CDR1 as SGHNT and CDR2 as YYREEE (reference sequence). The V end lost 0 bases, the J end lost 8 bases, and 6 bases lay between the germline ends. DNA for the CDR3: TGTGCCAGCAGCTTGGCCGAGGATTCACCCCTCCACTTT. Translation: CASSLAEDSPLHF.

This sequence joins TRBV7-9 and TRBJ2-3; the match to TRBD2 covers 7 bases. The J segment lost 2 bases and the V segment lost 5 bases, leaving 16 bases of the junction unmatched. The CDR3 covers 18 residues. CDR1 SEHNR and CDR2 FQNEAQ come from the germline V gene (reference sequence). The CDR3 region is CASSRIGLGGAFTDTQYF. The DNA of the CDR3 is TGTGCCAGCAGCCGTATCGGATTGGGAGGGGCCTTCACAGATACGCAGTATTTT.

The chain couples TRBV12-5 to TRBJ2-3; D gene unclear. The germline V gene has CDR1 LGHNT and CDR2 FRNRAP. V dropped 2 bases and J dropped 1 base, with 10 bases sitting between them. The CDR3 has 15 residues. CDR3 residues: CASGLSYPGTDTQYF. The DNA for the CDR3 is TGTGCTAGTGGTTTGAGCTATCCTGGCACAGATACGCAGTATTTT.

The genes are TRBV7-9 and TRBJ1-1; possible D gene TRBD1, 5 bases. Germline CDR1 and CDR2: SEHNR and FQNEAQ (reference sequence). Trimming shortened V by 7 bases and J by 9 bases, and 21 bases separated the two germline ends. This CDR3 has 14 amino acids. The CDR3 region has the DNA TGTGCCAGCACCTTCCGGGACGCGGGGAGGCAAGCTTTCTTT. Encoded protein: CASTFRDAGRQAFF.

V gene TRBV5-1 combines with J gene TRBJ1-4, with D possibly TRBD1 on 6 matching bases. This CDR3 has 17 residues. The germline gives CDR1 SGHRS, CDR2 YFSETQ. Trimming took 1 base from V and 0 from J, leaving 13 bases between them. The CDR3, as DNA: TGCGCCAGCAGCTTGAGTCGCGGGGGCGCAACTAATGAAAAACTGTTTTTT. Translating it yields CASSLSRGGATNEKLFF.

This clone showed up just a few times. The chain combines TRBV5-1 with TRBJ1-4; D is perhaps TRBD1 (5 bases). Trimming took 5 bases from V and 0 from J, leaving 11 bases between them. The CDR3 runs to 15 residues. Germline V CDR1 and CDR2: SGHRS, YFSETQ. CDR3 in DNA: TGCGCCAGCAGGTCGGGGGACGCAACTAATGAAAAACTGTTTTTT. Its translation is CASRSGDATNEKLFF. The full variable domain, with the rest looked up from reference TRBV5-1 and TRBJ1-4, is KAGVTQTPRYLIKTRGQQVTLSCSPISGHRSVSWYQQTPGQGLQFLFEYFSETQRNKGNFPGRFSGRQFSNSRSEMNVSTLELGDSALYLCASRSGDATNEKLFFGSGTQLSVL.

J is TRBJ2-3 and V is TRBV4-1, with 9 bases matching TRBD2. Trimming cost V 4 bases and J 3 bases; bases outside gene matches: 11. The CDR3 loop spans 17 amino acids. Germline-derived CDR1 and CDR2 are MGHRA and YSYEKL. The CDR3 region is CASSPRSSGGGTDTQYF. The CDR3 DNA follows: TGCGCCAGCAGCCCGAGGAGTAGCGGGGGTGGAACAGATACGCAGTATTTT.

This clone was detected once. This chain joins TRBV28 and TRBJ2-7, with D perhaps matching TRBD2 (6 bases). Trimming cost V 6 bases and J 3 bases, with 21 bases left between them. The germline V gene has CDR1 MDHEN and CDR2 SYDVKM. The CDR3 sequence is 16 residues long. CDR3 coding DNA: TGTGCCAGCAGCCACTTTTTTACTAGCAAGTACTACGAGCAGTACTTC. Its protein is CASSHFFTSKYYEQYF.

This rearrangement joins TRBV6-5 to TRBJ1-5; 9 bases line up with TRBD1. Germline CDR1 MNHEY, CDR2 SVGAGI. The CDR3 is 13 amino acids. V lost 6 bases to trimming and J lost 7 bases; unmatched junction nucleotides: 4. The CDR3 nucleotides are TGTGCCAGCAGGCGACAGGGGGGCCAGCCCCAGCATTTT. Amino acids: CASRRQGGQPQHF.

The rearrangement joins TRBV6-5 to TRBJ1-1; D is perhaps TRBD1 (6 bases). Germline V gene sequence: CDR1 MNHEY, CDR2 SVGAGI. The CDR3 has 13 residues. V dropped 6 bases and J dropped 4 bases, with 12 bases sitting between them. CDR3 in amino acids: CASSLLTGTEAFF. The CDR3 coding sequence is TGTGCCAGCAGCCTATTGACAGGCACTGAAGCTTTCTTT.

This rearrangement joins TRBV2 to TRBJ2-2, with D perhaps matching TRBD1 (6 bases). V was cut by 6 bases and J by 5 bases, with 19 bases left in between. The CDR3 totals 16 residues. Germline V gene data show CDR1 as SNHLY and CDR2 as FYNNEI. CDR3: CASSVGISRGTGELFF. In DNA, the CDR3 is TGTGCCAGCAGCGTGGGGATCTCTAGGGGGACCGGGGAGCTGTTTTTT.

The chain uses TRBV30 and TRBJ1-5; no reliable D call. Germline CDR1 GTSNPN, CDR2 SVGIG (reference sequence). The CDR3 is 15 amino acids. Trimming left V 0 bases short and J 4 bases short, with 13 bases between. CDR3: CAWSVPAGFNQPQHF. The DNA of the CDR3 is TGTGCCTGGAGTGTACCGGCGGGGTTTAATCAGCCCCAGCATTTT.

This clone was detected once. The J gene is TRBJ1-1, the V gene TRBV4-1, with 12 nucleotides matching TRBD1. Germline loops: CDR1 MGHRA, CDR2 YSYEKL. J lost 8 bases, V lost 4 bases, and 8 bases had no gene match. The CDR3 is 15 residues long. This CDR3 is CASSLTSGTGGEAFF. In nucleotides, the CDR3 is TGCGCCAGCAGCCTCACCTCCGGGACAGGGGGCGAAGCTTTCTTT.

The V call is TRBV4-1, the J call TRBJ2-1; the D gene is possibly TRBD2 (6 bases). This CDR3 has 17 amino acids. The V gene's germline CDR1 is MGHRA and CDR2 YSYEKL. V dropped 0 bases and J dropped 8 bases, with 20 bases sitting between them. The CDR3 protein is CASSQERVAGLLDEQFF. The CDR3 DNA is TGCGCCAGCAGCCAAGAAAGGGTCGCGGGGCTCCTTGATGAGCAGTTCTTC.

The chain recombines TRBV18 with TRBJ2-1, with TRBD1 as a possible D gene (5 bases). Trimming pared 3 bases from V and 7 bases from J, leaving 10 bases between. The CDR3 extends over 13 amino acids. Germline values: CDR1 KGHSH, CDR2 LQKENI. CDR3 nucleotides: TGTGCCAGCTCACCTCCCGACAGTAATGAGCAGTTCTTC. This codes for CASSPPDSNEQFF.

This clone occurred once. This sequence joins TRBV7-9 and TRBJ2-5; no definite D call. CDR3 length: 15 residues. Trimming left V 1 base short and J 10 bases short, with 19 bases between. The germline gives CDR1 SEHNR, CDR2 FQNEAQ (reference sequence). CDR3: CASSLEEQLSGVQYF. In DNA, the CDR3 is TGTGCCAGCAGCTTAGAGGAACAACTCTCAGGCGTCCAGTACTTC.

The V call is TRBV28, the J call TRBJ2-1; possibly TRBD1 for D (6 bases). The germline V gene encodes CDR1 MDHEN and CDR2 SYDVKM. Between the trimmed V and J ends, which lost 6 bases and 0 bases, there was a span of 24 bases. The CDR3 sequence is 19 residues long. The CDR3 loop is CASRTGSKGYSSSYNEQFF. CDR3 in DNA: TGTGCCAGCAGAACAGGGTCTAAGGGGTACTCTAGCTCCTACAATGAGCAGTTCTTC.

The chain couples TRBV18 to TRBJ2-1; 12 nucleotides match TRBD2. Per the germline V gene, CDR1 is KGHSH and CDR2 is LQKENI. The CDR3 runs 19 residues. The V gene end was trimmed by 3 bases and the J gene end by 0 bases; junction bases not matched to a gene: 9. CDR3 bases: TGTGCCAGCTCACCCTCGACTAGCGGGGGACCAAGCTCCTACAATGAGCAGTTCTTC. Protein product: CASSPSTSGGPSSYNEQFF.

The chain joins TRBV11-2 to TRBJ2-5, with D possibly TRBD2 on 7 matching bases. This CDR3 is 14 amino acids long. CDR1 SGHAT and CDR2 FQNNGV come from the germline V gene. V was trimmed by 5 bases and J by 5 bases, leaving 15 bases between them. This CDR3 is CASSLSRGGETQYF. The CDR3 bases are TGTGCCAGCAGCCTCTCCAGGGGAGGGGAGACCCAGTACTTC. Full variable domain (outside the CDR3, taken from reference TRBV11-2 and TRBJ2-5): EAGVAQSPRYKIIEKRQSVAFWCNPISGHATLYWYQQILGQGPKLLIQFQNNGVVDDSQLPKDRFSAERLKGVDSTLKIQPAKLEDSAVYLCASSLSRGGETQYFGPGTRLLVL.

This clone was seen more than once but under ten times. V is TRBV7-9 and J is TRBJ2-7; 9 bases are shared with TRBD1. V was clipped by 4 bases and J by 4 bases; unmatched bases: 5. Germline V gene data show CDR1 as SEHNR and CDR2 as FQNEAQ (reference sequence). The CDR3 contains 14 residues. CDR3 coding DNA: TGTGCCAGCAGCTCTACGACAGGGGGGTACGAGCAGTACTTC. Translation gives CASSSTTGGYEQYF.